What follows is one T cell receptor (beta chain) and its context. Antigen: not known. Sequencing was performed with immunoSEQ multiplex PCR; in TCRdb, only in-frame clones are kept and a portion is missing. The table includes tens of thousands of clones, 55% to 70% detected once. Time point given: cycle 4 day 1 (C4D1), after 5 to 7 weeks of nivolumab. No patient escaped relapse after autologous stem cell transplantation, and brentuximab vedotin exposure varied. This entry belongs to a study of PD-1 blockade in classical Hodgkin lymphoma. General study findings and limits: Reports indicated that newly diagnosed patients had lower baseline TCR diversity than healthy donors did.

Trimming took off 3 bases at V and 10 bases at J, with 10 bases between the two ends. Germline V gives CDR1 SGHVS, CDR2 FNYEAQ. The CDR3 is 13 amino acids. The TCR originated in a human donor with classical Hodgkin lymphoma. The sequencing here drew on peripheral blood mononuclear cells (PBMCs), taken before the fourth cycle of nivolumab. This sequence joins TRBV7-6 and TRBJ1-6, with D unclear. CDR3 sequence: CASSLEAASPLHF. CDR3 nucleotides: TGTGCCAGCAGCTTGGAGGCGGCCTCACCCCTCCACTTT.